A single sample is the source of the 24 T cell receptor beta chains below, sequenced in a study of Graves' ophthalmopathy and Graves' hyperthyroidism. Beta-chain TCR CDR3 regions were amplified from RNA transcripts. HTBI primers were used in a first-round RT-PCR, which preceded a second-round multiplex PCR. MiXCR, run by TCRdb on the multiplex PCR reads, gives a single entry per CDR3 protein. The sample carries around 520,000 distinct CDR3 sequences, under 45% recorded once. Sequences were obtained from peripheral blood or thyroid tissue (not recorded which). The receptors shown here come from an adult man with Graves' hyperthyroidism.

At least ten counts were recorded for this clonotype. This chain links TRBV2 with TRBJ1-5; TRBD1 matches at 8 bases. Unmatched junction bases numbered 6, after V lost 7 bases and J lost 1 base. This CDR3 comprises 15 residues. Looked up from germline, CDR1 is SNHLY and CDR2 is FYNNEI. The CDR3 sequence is CASKDRGGSNQPQHF. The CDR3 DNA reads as TGTGCCAGCAAAGACAGGGGTGGGAGCAATCAGCCCCAGCATTTT.

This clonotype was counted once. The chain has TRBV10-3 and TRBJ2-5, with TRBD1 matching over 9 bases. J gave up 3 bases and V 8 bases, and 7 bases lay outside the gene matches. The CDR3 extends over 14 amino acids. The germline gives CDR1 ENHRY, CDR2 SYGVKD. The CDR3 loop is CAIGEGTGKETQYF. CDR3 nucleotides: TGTGCCATCGGGGAGGGGACAGGGAAAGAGACCCAGTACTTC.

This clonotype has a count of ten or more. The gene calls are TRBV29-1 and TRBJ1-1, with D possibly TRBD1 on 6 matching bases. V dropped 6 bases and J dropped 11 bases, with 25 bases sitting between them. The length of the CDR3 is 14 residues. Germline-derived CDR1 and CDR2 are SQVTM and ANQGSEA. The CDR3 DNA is TGCAGCGTGAAAAACTGGGGGCGGGTTGAAGGGGCTTTCTTT. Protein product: CSVKNWGRVEGAFF.

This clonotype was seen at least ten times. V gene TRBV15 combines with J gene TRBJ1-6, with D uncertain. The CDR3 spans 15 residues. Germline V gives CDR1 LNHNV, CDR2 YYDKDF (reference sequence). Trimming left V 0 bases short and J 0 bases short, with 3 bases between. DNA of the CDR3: TGTGCCACCAGCAGAGACAGCTCCTATAATTCACCCCTCCACTTT. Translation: CATSRDSSYNSPLHF.

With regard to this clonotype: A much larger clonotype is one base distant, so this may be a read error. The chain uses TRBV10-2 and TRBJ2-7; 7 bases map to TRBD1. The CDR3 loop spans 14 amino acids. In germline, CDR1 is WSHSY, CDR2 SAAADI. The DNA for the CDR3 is TGTGCCATCAGCACCACAGGGGTTAGCGACGAGCGGTACTTC. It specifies CAISTTGVSDERYF.

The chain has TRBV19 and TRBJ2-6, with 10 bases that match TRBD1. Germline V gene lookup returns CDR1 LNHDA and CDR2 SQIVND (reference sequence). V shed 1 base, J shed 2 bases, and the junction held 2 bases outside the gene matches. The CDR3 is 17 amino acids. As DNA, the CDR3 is TGTGCCAGTAGTATAGGAGGGACAGGGGCTGGGGCCAACGTCCTGACTTTC. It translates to CASSIGGTGAGANVLTF.

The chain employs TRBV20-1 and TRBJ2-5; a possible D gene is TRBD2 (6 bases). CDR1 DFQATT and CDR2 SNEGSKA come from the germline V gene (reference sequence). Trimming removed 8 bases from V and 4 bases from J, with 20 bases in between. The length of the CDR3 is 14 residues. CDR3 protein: CSLGRRLAGETQYF. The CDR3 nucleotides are TGCAGTTTAGGGAGGCGGCTAGCCGGAGAGACCCAGTACTTC.

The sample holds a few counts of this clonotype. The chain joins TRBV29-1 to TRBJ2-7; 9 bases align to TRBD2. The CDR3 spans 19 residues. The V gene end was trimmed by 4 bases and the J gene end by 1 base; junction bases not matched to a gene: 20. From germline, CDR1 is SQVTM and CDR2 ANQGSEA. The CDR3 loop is CSVGARGSRASGTSYEQYF. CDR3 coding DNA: TGCAGCGTTGGGGCCAGGGGTTCCCGGGCTAGCGGGACTTCCTACGAGCAGTACTTC.

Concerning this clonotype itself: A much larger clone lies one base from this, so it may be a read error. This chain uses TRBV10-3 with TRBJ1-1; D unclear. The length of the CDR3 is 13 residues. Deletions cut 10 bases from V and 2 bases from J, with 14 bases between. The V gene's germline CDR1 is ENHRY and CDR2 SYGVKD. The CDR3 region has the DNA TGTGCCAGCGGTTACGCGGCCAACACTGAAGCTTTCTTT. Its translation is CASGYAANTEAFF.

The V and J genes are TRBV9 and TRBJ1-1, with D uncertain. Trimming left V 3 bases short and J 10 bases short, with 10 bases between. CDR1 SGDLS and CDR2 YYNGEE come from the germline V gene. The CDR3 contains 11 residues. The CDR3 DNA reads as TGTGCCAGCAGCGGAAGGGAGGGAGCTTTCTTT. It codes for CASSGREGAFF.

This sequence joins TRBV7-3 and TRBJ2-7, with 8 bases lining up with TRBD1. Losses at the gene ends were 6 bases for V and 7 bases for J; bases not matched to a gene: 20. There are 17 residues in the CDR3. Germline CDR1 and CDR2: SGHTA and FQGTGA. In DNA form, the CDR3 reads TGTGCCAGCAGTGAAGGGACAGGCCCTAGCTCCTACAATGAGCAGTACTTC. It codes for CASSEGTGPSSYNEQYF.

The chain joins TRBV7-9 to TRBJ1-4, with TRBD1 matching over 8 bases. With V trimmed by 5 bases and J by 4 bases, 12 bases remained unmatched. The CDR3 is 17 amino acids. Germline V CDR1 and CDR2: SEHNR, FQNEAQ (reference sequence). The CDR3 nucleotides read TGTGCCAGCAGCCAAGATCAAGGACAGGGTGGTAATGAAAAACTGTTTTTT. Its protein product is CASSQDQGQGGNEKLFF.

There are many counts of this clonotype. CDR3 in DNA: TGTGCCAGCTCACCAGAGGGACAGCCCCAGTACTTC. It is translated as CASSPEGQPQYF. The V call is TRBV18, the J call TRBJ2-5, with 7 positions matching TRBD1. Trimming at V came to 2 bases and at J to 9 bases, leaving 3 bases not matched to a gene. Germline assignment: CDR1 KGHSH and CDR2 LQKENI. The CDR3 length is 12 residues.

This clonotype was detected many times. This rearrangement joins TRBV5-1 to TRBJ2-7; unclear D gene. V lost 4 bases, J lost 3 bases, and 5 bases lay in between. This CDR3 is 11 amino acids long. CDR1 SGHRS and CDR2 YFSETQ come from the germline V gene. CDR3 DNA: TGCGCCAGCAGCGGGGACTACGAGCAGTACTTC. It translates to CASSGDYEQYF.

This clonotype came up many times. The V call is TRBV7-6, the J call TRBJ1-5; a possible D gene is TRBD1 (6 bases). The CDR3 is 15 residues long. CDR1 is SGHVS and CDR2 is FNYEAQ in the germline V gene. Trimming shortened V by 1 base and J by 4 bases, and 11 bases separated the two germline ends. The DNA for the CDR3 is TGTGCCAGCAGCTTAGAGGTTGGACAGAATCAGCCCCAGCATTTT. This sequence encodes CASSLEVGQNQPQHF.

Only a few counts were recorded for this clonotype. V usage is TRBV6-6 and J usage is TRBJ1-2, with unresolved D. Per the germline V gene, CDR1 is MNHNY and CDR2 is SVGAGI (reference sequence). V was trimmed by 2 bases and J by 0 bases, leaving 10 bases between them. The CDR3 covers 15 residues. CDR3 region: CASSYGSGANYGYTF. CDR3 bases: TGTGCCAGCAGTTACGGTTCGGGAGCTAACTATGGCTACACCTTC.

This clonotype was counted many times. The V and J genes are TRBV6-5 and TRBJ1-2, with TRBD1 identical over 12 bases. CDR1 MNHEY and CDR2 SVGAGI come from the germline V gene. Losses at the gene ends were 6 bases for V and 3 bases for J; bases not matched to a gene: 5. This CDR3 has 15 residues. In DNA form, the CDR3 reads TGTGCCAGCAGCCAGGGACAGGGGGCCGACTATGGCTACACCTTC. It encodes CASSQGQGADYGYTF.

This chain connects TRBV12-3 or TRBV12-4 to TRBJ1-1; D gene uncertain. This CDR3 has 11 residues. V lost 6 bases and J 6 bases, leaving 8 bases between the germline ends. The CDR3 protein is CASSQTSEAFF. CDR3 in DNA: TGTGCCAGCAGCCAGACATCTGAAGCTTTCTTT.

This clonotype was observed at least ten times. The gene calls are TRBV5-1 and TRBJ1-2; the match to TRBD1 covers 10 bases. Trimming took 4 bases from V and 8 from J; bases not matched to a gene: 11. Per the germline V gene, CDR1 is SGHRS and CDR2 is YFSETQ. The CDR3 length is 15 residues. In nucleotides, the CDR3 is TGCGCCAGCAGCCGTGCAGGGACAGGGGTATACGGCTACACCTTC. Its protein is CASSRAGTGVYGYTF.

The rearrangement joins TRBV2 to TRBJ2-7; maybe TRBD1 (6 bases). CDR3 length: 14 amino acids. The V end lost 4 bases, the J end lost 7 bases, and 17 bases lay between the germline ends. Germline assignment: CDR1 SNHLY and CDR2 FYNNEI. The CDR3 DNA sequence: TGTGCCAGCAGTGCCCAGGCTGGGGGCGGGGAGCAGTACTTC. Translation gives CASSAQAGGGEQYF.

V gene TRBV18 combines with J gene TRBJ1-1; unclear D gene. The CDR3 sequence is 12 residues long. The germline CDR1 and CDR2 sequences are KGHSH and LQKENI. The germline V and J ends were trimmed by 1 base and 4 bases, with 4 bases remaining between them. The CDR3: CASSPLSTEAFF. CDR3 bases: TGTGCCAGCTCACCACTTAGCACTGAAGCTTTCTTT.

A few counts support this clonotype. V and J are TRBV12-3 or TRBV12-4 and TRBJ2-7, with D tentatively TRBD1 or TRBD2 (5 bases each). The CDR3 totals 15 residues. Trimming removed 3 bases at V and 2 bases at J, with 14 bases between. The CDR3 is CASSLSSGHTYEQYF. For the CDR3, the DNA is TGTGCCAGCAGTTTGTCCAGCGGACATACCTACGAGCAGTACTTC.

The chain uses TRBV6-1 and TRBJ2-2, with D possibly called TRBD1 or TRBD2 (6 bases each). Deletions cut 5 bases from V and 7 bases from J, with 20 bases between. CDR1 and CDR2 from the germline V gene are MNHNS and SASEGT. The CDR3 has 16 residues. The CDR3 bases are TGTGCCAGCAGTTATTGGAGGGGGAGGAACGGCGGGGAGCTGTTTTTT. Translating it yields CASSYWRGRNGGELFF.

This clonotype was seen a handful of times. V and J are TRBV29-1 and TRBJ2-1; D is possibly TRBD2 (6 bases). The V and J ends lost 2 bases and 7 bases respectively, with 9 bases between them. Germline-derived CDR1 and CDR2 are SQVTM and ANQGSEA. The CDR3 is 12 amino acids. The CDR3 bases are TGCAGCGTTGAATGGGCGGGAAATGAGCAGTTCTTC. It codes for CSVEWAGNEQFF.